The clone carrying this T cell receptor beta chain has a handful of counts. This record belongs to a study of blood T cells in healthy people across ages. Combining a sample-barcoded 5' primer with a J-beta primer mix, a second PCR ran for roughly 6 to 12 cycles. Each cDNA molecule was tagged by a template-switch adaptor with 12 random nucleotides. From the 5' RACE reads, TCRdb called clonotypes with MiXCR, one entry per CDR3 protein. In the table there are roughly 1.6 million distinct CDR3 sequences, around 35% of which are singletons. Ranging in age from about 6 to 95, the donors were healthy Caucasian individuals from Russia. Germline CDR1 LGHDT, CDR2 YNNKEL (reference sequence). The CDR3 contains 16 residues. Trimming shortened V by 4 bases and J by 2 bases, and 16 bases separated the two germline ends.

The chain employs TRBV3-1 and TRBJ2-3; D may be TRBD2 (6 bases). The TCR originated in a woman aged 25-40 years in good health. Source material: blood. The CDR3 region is CASSLPGEGDTDTQYF. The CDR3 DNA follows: TGTGCCAGCAGCCTCCCGGGGGAAGGGGACACAGATACGCAGTATTTT.